This TCR beta chain was identified in a study of cytomegalovirus exposure and HLA in healthy donors. A note on this clone: Its antigen is as yet unknown.

PCR was performed using 60 Vbeta and 13 Jbeta primers. The method was immunoSEQ multiplex PCR; TCRdb's version includes in-frame clones alone and lacks a portion of them. The sample records tens of thousands of clones, around 78% being singletons. CDR1 is SGHDT and CDR2 is YYEEEE in the germline V gene. Losses at the gene ends were 3 bases for V and 4 bases for J; bases not matched to a gene: 2. The CDR3 is made up of 13 amino acids. Overall study results and limits: Prediction of most subjects' HLA-A and HLA-B alleles by TCR beta sequences was reportedly accurate. Cytomegalovirus status was reportedly diagnosed by the classifier with high sensitivity and specificity. For most TCR sequences rarity was the rule, although some public TCRs occurred in many donors.

Sequencing used PBMCs. The receptor was derived from a man over 45 in good health and CMV-seronegative. The chain employs TRBV5-6 and TRBJ2-5, with 8 bases aligning to TRBD1. CDR3 amino acids: CASSSQGGETQYF. CDR3 DNA sequence: TGTGCCAGCAGCTCACAGGGGGGAGAGACCCAGTACTTC.